Below are 11 T cell receptor beta chains sequenced from a single sample in a study of cytomegalovirus exposure and HLA in healthy donors. Profiling relied on immunoSEQ multiplex PCR, and the TCRdb table lists in-frame clones only, not all of them. The data show roughly 110,000 clones, around 89% seen once. The specimen was PBMCs. All receptors derive from a woman aged 18-29 years in good health and CMV-seropositive.

V and J are TRBV29-1 and TRBJ1-1, with D possibly TRBD1 on 5 matching bases. The CDR3 totals 14 residues. The germline gives CDR1 SQVTM, CDR2 ANQGSEA. Trimming left V 6 bases short and J 3 bases short, with 17 bases between. CDR3 in amino acids: CSVGRDSTHTEAFF. The CDR3 coding sequence is TGCAGCGTCGGCCGGGACTCCACACACACTGAAGCTTTCTTT.

CDR3 sequence: CASSYGQQLNYGYTF. The CDR3 DNA is TGTGCCAGCAGTTACGGACAGCAACTGAACTATGGCTACACCTTC. V and J are TRBV6-6 and TRBJ1-2; possible D gene TRBD1, 6 bases. This CDR3 region has 15 residues. V was cut by 2 bases and J by 2 bases, with 12 bases left in between. Germline values: CDR1 MNHNY, CDR2 SVGAGI (reference sequence).

The rearrangement joins TRBV27 to TRBJ1-2; 7 bases map to TRBD1. CDR3 length equals 14 residues. The germline V gene encodes CDR1 MNHEY and CDR2 SMNVEV (reference sequence). After removal of 6 bases from V and 5 bases from J, the junction contained 9 bases not matched to a gene. Written as DNA, the CDR3 is TGTGCCAGCAGGGCGGGACAGCTTAGTTATGGCTACACCTTC. This translates into CASRAGQLSYGYTF.

V is TRBV28 and J is TRBJ1-1, with TRBD1 matching 10 bases. The V gene end was trimmed by 5 bases and the J gene end by 5 bases; junction bases not matched to a gene: 8. The length of the CDR3 is 15 residues. Germline V gene lookup returns CDR1 MDHEN and CDR2 SYDVKM. CDR3 amino acids: CASSTGTGVGTEAFF. DNA of the CDR3: TGTGCCAGCAGTACCGGGACAGGGGTTGGGACTGAAGCTTTCTTT.

This chain links TRBV6-1 with TRBJ2-7; TRBD2 is a possible D gene (6 bases). V gave up 1 base and J gave up 0 bases, with 13 bases separating them. This CDR3 region has 16 residues. The germline V gene encodes CDR1 MNHNS and CDR2 SASEGT. This CDR3 is CASSEGGVSYSYEQYV. The CDR3 DNA sequence: TGTGCCAGCAGTGAAGGCGGGGTTTCCTACTCCTACGAGCAGTACGTC.

The sample holds a few counts of this clone. The CDR3 loop is CASSQEGGARNSPLHF. The CDR3 DNA reads TGCGCCAGCAGCCAAGAGGGGGGGGCGAGGAATTCACCCCTCCACTTT. V and J are TRBV4-1 and TRBJ1-6; tentatively, D is TRBD1 (6 bases). V was shortened by 0 bases and J by 7 bases, with 13 bases between the two germline ends. Germline assignment: CDR1 MGHRA and CDR2 YSYEKL. The CDR3 consists of 16 residues.

This chain uses TRBV29-1 with TRBJ2-2; D gene uncertain. This CDR3 region has 14 residues. V was trimmed by 7 bases and J by 0 bases, leaving 12 bases between them. CDR1 and CDR2 from the germline V gene are SQVTM and ANQGSEA. CDR3 sequence (DNA): TGCAGCGCCCTTGAGGTTTCGAACACCGGGGAGCTGTTTTTT. This sequence encodes CSALEVSNTGELFF.

This chain uses TRBV19 with TRBJ1-2; no clear D. The CDR3 is made up of 14 amino acids. V was pared by 9 bases and J by 5 bases, with 19 bases between. Germline lookup yields CDR1 LNHDA and CDR2 SQIVND (reference sequence). The CDR3 region has the DNA TGTGCCAGCACGACGGGCCCCGGAGGTTATGGCTACACCTTC. Translation gives CASTTGPGGYGYTF.

The V gene is TRBV2, the J gene TRBJ2-7, with D perhaps matching TRBD1 (6 bases). Between the trimmed V and J ends, which lost 6 bases and 10 bases, there was a span of 22 bases. CDR3 length: 14 amino acids. The germline CDR1 and CDR2 sequences are SNHLY and FYNNEI. In DNA, the CDR3 is TGTGCCAGCAGCGTAGGACAGACAGGTTTGAAACAGTACGTC. Its protein product is CASSVGQTGLKQYV.

The genes are TRBV28 and TRBJ1-1; TRBD1 agrees at 7 bases. Germline lookup yields CDR1 MDHEN and CDR2 SYDVKM. This CDR3 region has 14 residues. With V trimmed by 5 bases and J by 4 bases, 7 bases remained unmatched. CDR3 protein: CASSLRQGGTEAFF. DNA for the CDR3: TGTGCCAGCAGTCTCCGACAGGGAGGCACTGAAGCTTTCTTT.

V and J are TRBV29-1 and TRBJ1-2; 7 bases are shared with TRBD1. CDR3 length equals 11 residues. J gave up 4 bases and V 7 bases, and 3 bases lay outside the gene matches. Germline V gene data show CDR1 as SQVTM and CDR2 as ANQGSEA. The CDR3: CSARDSYGYTF. The CDR3 bases are TGCAGCGCCCGGGACAGCTATGGCTACACCTTC.